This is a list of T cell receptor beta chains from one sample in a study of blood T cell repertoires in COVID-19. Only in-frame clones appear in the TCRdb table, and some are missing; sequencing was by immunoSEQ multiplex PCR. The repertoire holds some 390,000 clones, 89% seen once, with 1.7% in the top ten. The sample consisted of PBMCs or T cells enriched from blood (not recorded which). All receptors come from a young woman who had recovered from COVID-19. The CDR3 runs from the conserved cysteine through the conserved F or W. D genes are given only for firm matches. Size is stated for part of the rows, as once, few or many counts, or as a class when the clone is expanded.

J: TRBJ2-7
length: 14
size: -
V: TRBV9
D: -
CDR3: CASSGRDSSYEQYF
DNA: TGTGCCAGCAGCGGGAGGGACAGCTCCTACGAGCAGTACTTC

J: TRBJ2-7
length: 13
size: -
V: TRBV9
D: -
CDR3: CASSVDGGSEQYF
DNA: TGTGCCAGCAGCGTAGATGGAGGTTCCGAGCAGTACTTC

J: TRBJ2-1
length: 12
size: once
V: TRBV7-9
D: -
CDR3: CASSPRRNEQFF
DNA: TGTGCCAGCAGCCCGCGTCGGAATGAGCAGTTCTTC

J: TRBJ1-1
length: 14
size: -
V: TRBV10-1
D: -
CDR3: CASSDGQPNTEAFF
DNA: TGCGCCAGCAGCGACGGACAGCCGAACACTGAAGCTTTCTTT

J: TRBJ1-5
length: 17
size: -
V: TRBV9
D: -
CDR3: CASGQKNNRESNQPQHF
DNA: TGTGCCAGCGGACAGAAAAATAACAGGGAAAGCAATCAGCCCCAGCATTTT

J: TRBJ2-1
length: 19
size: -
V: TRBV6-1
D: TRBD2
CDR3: CASSVHTGVAGEPYNVQFF
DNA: TGTGCCAGCAGTGTTCATACGGGGGTAGCGGGGGAACCCTACAATGTGCAGTTCTTC

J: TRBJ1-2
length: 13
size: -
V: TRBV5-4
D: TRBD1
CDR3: CASSQDRNYGYTF
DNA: TGTGCCAGCAGCCAGGACAGGAACTATGGCTACACCTTC

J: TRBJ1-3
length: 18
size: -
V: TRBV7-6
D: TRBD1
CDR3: CASSPYRQGRNEGYTIYF
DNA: TGTGCCAGCAGCCCTTACCGACAGGGAAGAAATGAAGGGTACACCATATATTTT

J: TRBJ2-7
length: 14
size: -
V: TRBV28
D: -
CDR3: CASSQTGRHYEQYF
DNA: TGTGCCAGCAGTCAAACAGGGAGACACTACGAGCAGTACTTC

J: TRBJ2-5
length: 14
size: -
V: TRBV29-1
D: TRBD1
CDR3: CSVEDPDRQETQYF
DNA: TGCAGCGTTGAAGACCCGGACAGGCAAGAGACCCAGTACTTC

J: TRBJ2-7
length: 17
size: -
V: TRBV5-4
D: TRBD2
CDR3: CASSLARSAGDSYEQYF
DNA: TGTGCCAGCAGCTTGGCCCGCTCAGCGGGAGACAGCTACGAGCAGTACTTC

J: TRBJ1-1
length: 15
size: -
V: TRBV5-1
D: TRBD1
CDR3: CASSLTDRAGTEAFF
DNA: TGCGCCAGCAGCTTAACCGACAGGGCAGGCACTGAAGCTTTCTTT

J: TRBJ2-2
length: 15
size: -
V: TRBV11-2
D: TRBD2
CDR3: CASSLAGGPSGELFF
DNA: TGTGCCAGCAGCTTAGCGGGGGGGCCCTCCGGGGAGCTGTTTTTT

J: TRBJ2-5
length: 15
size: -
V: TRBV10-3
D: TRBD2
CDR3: CAISESEAGGRTQYF
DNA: TGTGCCATCAGTGAGTCCGAAGCGGGGGGGCGGACCCAGTACTTC

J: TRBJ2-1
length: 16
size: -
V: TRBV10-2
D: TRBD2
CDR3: CASSAASGRFHNEQFF
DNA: TGCGCCAGCAGTGCTGCTAGCGGGAGGTTCCACAATGAGCAGTTCTTC

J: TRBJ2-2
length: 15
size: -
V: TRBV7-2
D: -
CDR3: CASSLPGTNTGELFF
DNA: TGTGCCAGCAGCTTGCCAGGGACGAACACCGGGGAGCTGTTTTTT

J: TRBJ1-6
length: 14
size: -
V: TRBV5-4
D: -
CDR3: CASSYEAYNSPLHF
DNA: TGTGCCAGCAGCTATGAGGCGTATAATTCACCCCTCCACTTT

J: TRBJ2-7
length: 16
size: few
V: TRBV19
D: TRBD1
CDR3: CASSIVGRTGSYEQYF
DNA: TGTGCCAGTAGTATAGTAGGAAGGACAGGGTCTTACGAGCAGTACTTC

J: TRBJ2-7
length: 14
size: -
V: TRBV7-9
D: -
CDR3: CASSLVTSGYEQYF
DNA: TGTGCCAGCAGCTTAGTGACGTCGGGCTACGAGCAGTACTTC

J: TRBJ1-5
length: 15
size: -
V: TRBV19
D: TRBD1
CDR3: CASSDVDRVNQPQHF
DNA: TGTGCCAGTAGCGATGTGGACAGGGTCAATCAGCCCCAGCATTTT

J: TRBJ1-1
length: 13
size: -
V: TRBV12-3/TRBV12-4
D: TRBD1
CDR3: CASSWTGGTEAFF
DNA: TGTGCCAGCAGTTGGACAGGGGGGACTGAAGCTTTCTTT

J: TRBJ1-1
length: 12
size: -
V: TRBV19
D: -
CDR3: CATKTLNTEAFF
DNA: TGTGCCACTAAGACACTGAACACTGAAGCTTTCTTT

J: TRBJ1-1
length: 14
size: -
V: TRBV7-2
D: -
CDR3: CASSSVPLNTEAFF
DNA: TGTGCCAGCAGCTCGGTCCCTCTAAACACTGAAGCTTTCTTT

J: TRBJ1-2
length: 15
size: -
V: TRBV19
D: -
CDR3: CASSMGRPGLYGYTF
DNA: TGTGCCAGTAGTATGGGCAGACCAGGCCTCTATGGCTACACCTTC

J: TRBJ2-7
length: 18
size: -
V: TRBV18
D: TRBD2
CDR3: CASSPTGSSGSFSYEQYF
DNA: TGTGCCAGCTCACCGACCGGGAGTAGCGGGAGTTTTTCCTACGAGCAGTACTTC

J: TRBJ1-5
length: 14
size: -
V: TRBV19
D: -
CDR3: CATKRRDSNQPQHF
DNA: TGTGCCACCAAAAGGAGGGATAGCAATCAGCCCCAGCATTTT

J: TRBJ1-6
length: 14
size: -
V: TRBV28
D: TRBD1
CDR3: CASSFQGDNSPLHF
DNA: TGTGCCAGCAGTTTTCAGGGGGATAATTCACCCCTCCACTTT

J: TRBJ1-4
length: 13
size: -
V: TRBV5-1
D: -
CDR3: CASSWSVGEKLFF
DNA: TGCGCCAGCAGCTGGTCGGTCGGGGAAAAACTGTTTTTT

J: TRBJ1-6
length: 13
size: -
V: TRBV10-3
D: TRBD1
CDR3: CAIGTGGMAPLHF
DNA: TGTGCCATCGGGACAGGGGGCATGGCACCCCTCCACTTT

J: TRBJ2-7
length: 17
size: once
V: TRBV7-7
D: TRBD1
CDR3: CASSLEGDRPYSYEQYF
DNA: TGTGCCAGCAGCTTAGAAGGGGACAGGCCCTACTCCTACGAGCAGTACTTC

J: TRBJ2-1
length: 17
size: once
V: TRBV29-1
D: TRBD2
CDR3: CSVERLAGSNSYNEQFF
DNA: TGCAGCGTTGAGCGGCTAGCGGGATCAAACTCCTACAATGAGCAGTTCTTC

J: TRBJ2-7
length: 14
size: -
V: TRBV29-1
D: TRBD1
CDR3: CSVLTWTGLYEQYF
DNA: TGCAGCGTATTAACTTGGACAGGGCTCTACGAGCAGTACTTC

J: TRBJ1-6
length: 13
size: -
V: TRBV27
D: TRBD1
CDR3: CASRTGGHSPLHF
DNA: TGTGCCAGCCGGACAGGGGGACATTCACCCCTCCACTTT

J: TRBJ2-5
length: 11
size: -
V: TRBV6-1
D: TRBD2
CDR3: CAGGTSSTQYF
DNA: TGTGCCGGGGGGACTAGCAGTACCCAGTACTTC

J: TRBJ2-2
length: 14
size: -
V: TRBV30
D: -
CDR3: CAWSRLVGTGELFF
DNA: TGTGCCTGGAGTAGGCTAGTTGGCACCGGGGAGCTGTTTTTT

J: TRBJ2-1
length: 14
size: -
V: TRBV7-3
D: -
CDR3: CASSPGTHYNEQFF
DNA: TGTGCCAGCAGCCCGGGGACTCACTACAATGAGCAGTTCTTC

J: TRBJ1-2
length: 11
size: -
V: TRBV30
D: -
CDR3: CAWSVHEGYTF
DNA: TGTGCCTGGAGTGTTCATGAGGGCTACACCTTC

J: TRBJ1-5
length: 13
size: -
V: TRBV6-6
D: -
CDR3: CASSPQLGKPQHF
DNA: TGTGCCAGCAGTCCACAGTTGGGTAAGCCCCAGCATTTT

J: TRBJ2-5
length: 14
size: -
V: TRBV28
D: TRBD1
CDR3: CASRDWTGFETQYF
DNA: TGTGCCAGCAGAGACTGGACAGGGTTCGAGACCCAGTACTTC

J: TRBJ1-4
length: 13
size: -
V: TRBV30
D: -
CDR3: CAWAGGGNEKLFF
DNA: TGTGCCTGGGCCGGCGGGGGAAATGAAAAACTGTTTTTT

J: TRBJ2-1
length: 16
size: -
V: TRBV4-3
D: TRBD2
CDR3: CASSQVAGNSYNEQFF
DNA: TGCGCCAGCAGCCAAGTAGCGGGGAACTCCTACAATGAGCAGTTCTTC

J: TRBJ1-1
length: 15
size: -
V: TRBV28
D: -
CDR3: CASSLRGKGNTEAFF
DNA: TGTGCCAGCAGTTTACGGGGGAAGGGGAACACTGAAGCTTTCTTT

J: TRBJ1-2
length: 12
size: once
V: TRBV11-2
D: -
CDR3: CASSLGLLGYTF
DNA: TGTGCCAGCAGCTTAGGACTTCTCGGCTACACCTTC

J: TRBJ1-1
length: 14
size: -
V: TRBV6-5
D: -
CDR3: CASSDIRGKTEAFF
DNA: TGTGCCAGCAGCGATATAAGGGGGAAGACTGAAGCTTTCTTT

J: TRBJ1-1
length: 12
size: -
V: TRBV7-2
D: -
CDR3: CASSPRSGEAFF
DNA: TGTGCCAGCAGCCCTCGTTCGGGTGAAGCTTTCTTT

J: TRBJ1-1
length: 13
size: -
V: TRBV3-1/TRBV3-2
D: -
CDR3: CASSPRVNTEAFF
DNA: TGTGCCAGCAGTCCCAGGGTGAACACTGAAGCTTTCTTT

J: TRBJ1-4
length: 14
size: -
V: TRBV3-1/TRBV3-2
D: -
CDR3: CASSQEHSRGKLFF
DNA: TGTGCCAGCAGCCAAGAGCACTCCAGGGGAAAACTGTTTTTT

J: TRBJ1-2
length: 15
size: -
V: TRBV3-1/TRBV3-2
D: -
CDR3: CASSQVITGKDGYTF
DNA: TGTGCCAGCAGCCAAGTAATAACAGGGAAGGATGGCTACACCTTC

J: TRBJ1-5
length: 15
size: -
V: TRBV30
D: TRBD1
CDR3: CACSSGGYSNQPQHF
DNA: TGTGCCTGCTCATCAGGGGGGTATAGCAATCAGCCCCAGCATTTT

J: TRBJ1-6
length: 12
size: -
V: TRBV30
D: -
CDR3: CAWSRGNSPLHF
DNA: TGTGCCTGGAGTCGGGGTAATTCACCCCTCCACTTT

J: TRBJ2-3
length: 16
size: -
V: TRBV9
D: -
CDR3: CASSVGSSGSTDTQYF
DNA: TGTGCCAGCAGCGTAGGGTCCAGCGGGAGCACAGATACGCAGTATTTT

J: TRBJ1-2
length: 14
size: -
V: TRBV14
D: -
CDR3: CASSRQGLSYGYTF
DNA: TGTGCCAGCAGCCGCCAGGGTCTGAGCTATGGCTACACCTTC

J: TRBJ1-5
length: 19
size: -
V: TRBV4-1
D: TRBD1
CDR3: CASSQDQGTGFSHYQPQHF
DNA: TGCGCCAGCAGCCAAGATCAGGGGACAGGGTTTTCCCACTATCAGCCCCAGCATTTT

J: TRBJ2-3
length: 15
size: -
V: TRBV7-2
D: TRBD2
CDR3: CASSLLGLDTDTQYF
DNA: TGTGCCAGCAGCTTATTGGGACTAGACACAGATACGCAGTATTTT

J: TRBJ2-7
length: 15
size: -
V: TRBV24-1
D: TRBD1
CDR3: CATSDPGQGRGEQYF
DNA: TGTGCCACCAGTGACCCCGGACAGGGGCGCGGCGAGCAGTACTTC

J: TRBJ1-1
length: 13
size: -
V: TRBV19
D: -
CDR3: CASLRGLNTEAFF
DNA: TGTGCCAGTTTGCGAGGGTTGAACACTGAAGCTTTCTTT